The 10 T cell receptor beta chains presented below share a single source sample, sequenced in a study of blood T cell repertoires in COVID-19. The protocol was immunoSEQ multiplex PCR, while the TCRdb copy is restricted to in-frame clones and leaves out a portion. The sample consists of approximately 94,000 clones, about 88% of them appearing once. The specimen was peripheral blood. The receptors here all came from an elderly woman with active COVID-19.

The CDR3 region is CAWSAGWGNSPLHF. Written as DNA, the CDR3 is TGTGCCTGGAGTGCAGGGTGGGGTAATTCACCCCTCCACTTT. V gene TRBV30 combines with J gene TRBJ1-6, with D perhaps TRBD1 (5 bases). The germline V gene encodes CDR1 GTSNPN and CDR2 SVGIG (reference sequence). This CDR3 is 14 amino acids long. V lost 1 base to trimming and J lost 6 bases, with 10 bases between them.

The gene calls are TRBV15 and TRBJ1-2; no definite D call. Germline V lookup: CDR1 LNHNV, CDR2 YYDKDF (reference sequence). This CDR3 spans 13 amino acids. Between the trimmed V and J ends, which lost 9 bases and 1 base, there was a span of 12 bases. The CDR3 sequence is CATSPGFNYGYTF. The DNA for the CDR3 is TGTGCCACTTCCCCGGGGTTTAACTATGGCTACACCTTC.

The CDR3 spells CASSLQYNEQFF. The CDR3, as DNA: TGTGCCAGCAGCTTACAGTACAATGAGCAGTTCTTC. The chain has TRBV7-9 and TRBJ2-1; D unresolved. Trimming took 2 bases from V and 4 from J, leaving 3 bases between them. CDR1 is SEHNR and CDR2 is FQNEAQ in the germline V gene (reference sequence). The CDR3 totals 12 residues.

This chain links TRBV2 with TRBJ2-3; tentative D call: TRBD1 (6 bases). The germline CDR1 and CDR2 sequences are SNHLY and FYNNEI. V gave up 10 bases and J gave up 1 base, with 12 bases separating them. CDR3 length equals 13 residues. CDR3 DNA sequence: TGTGCCAATACAGGGACCCGCACAGATACGCAGTATTTT. Residues: CANTGTRTDTQYF.

This clone was recorded only once. The rearrangement uses TRBV4-1 and TRBJ2-7, with 7 bases identical to TRBD2. The V gene's germline CDR1 is MGHRA and CDR2 YSYEKL. The CDR3 totals 16 residues. The trim removed 2 bases at V and 2 bases at J, leaving 9 bases unmatched. CDR3 amino acids: CASSQTHAGVPYEQYF. The DNA of the CDR3 is TGCGCCAGCAGCCAAACTCATGCGGGAGTCCCCTACGAGCAGTACTTC.

The chain combines TRBV15 with TRBJ2-5, with 7 positions matching TRBD2. J gave up 7 bases and V 3 bases, and 8 bases lay outside the gene matches. CDR1 and CDR2 (germline): LNHNV, YYDKDF (reference sequence). The CDR3 is 14 amino acids. The CDR3 DNA is TGTGCCACCAGCAGGGGACTGGGCGGGGGGACCCAGTACTTC. Protein product: CATSRGLGGGTQYF.

The rearrangement links TRBV3-1 (or the pseudogene TRBV3-2) to TRBJ2-7; maybe TRBD2 (5 bases). This CDR3 region has 18 residues. The germline V and J ends were trimmed by 3 bases and 0 bases, with 21 bases remaining between them. Germline CDR1 and CDR2: LGHDT and YNNKEL (reference sequence). In DNA, the CDR3 is TGTGCCAGCAGCCATTCCCCACGGGGTCCCTTGAGCTCCTACGAGCAGTACTTC. Translating gives CASSHSPRGPLSSYEQYF.

V and J are TRBV3-1 (or the pseudogene TRBV3-2) and TRBJ1-4; tentative D call: TRBD1 (5 bases). The germline V gene encodes CDR1 LGHDT and CDR2 YNNKEL (reference sequence). Trimming stripped 4 bases from V and 4 bases from J, with 13 bases between. This CDR3 has 15 residues. CDR3 nucleotides: TGTGCCAGCAGCCCCCAGGGTAAAGGTAATGAAAAACTGTTTTTT. Protein product: CASSPQGKGNEKLFF.

The CDR3 sequence is CASSRLAAYNEQFF. CDR3 bases: TGTGCCAGCAGTCGACTAGCGGCCTACAATGAGCAGTTCTTC. The chain carries TRBV27 and TRBJ2-1, with TRBD2 identical over 9 bases. The CDR3 is 14 residues long. Germline lookup yields CDR1 MNHEY and CDR2 SMNVEV (reference sequence). J gave up 2 bases and V 5 bases, and 1 base lay outside the gene matches.

This clone was picked up a small number of times. The chain couples TRBV5-6 to TRBJ1-6; D is unresolved. The CDR3 runs 14 residues. V was clipped by 4 bases and J by 5 bases, with 10 bases between them. Germline V gives CDR1 SGHDT, CDR2 YYEEEE. The CDR3 sequence: CASSPRRNNSPLHF. CDR3 DNA: TGTGCCAGCAGCCCCCGGAGAAATAATTCACCCCTCCACTTT.